The sequence of this T cell receptor (beta chain) was determined in a study of T cells in Graves' hyperthyroidism and ophthalmopathy. For this clonotype: Its specificity is not known.

Patients showing uncontrolled infection, other autoimmune disease, pregnancy or lactation were ineligible. Over 9 ml of fresh peripheral blood supplied the PBMCs. RNA transcripts served as the template for amplifying TCR beta CDR3 regions. An initial round of RT-PCR targeting the TCR CDR3 relied on the HTBI primer set. Each CDR3 protein gets one entry after TCRdb re-called the multiplex PCR reads with MiXCR. The profile shows around 520,000 distinct CDR3 sequences, less than 25% of them singletons. Study-wide results and caveats: The model forecast ophthalmopathy, anticipating it by a median about 7 months before onset.

The CDR3 is 15 residues long. V lost 0 bases and J lost 4; bases outside the gene matches: 4. CDR1 is SGHTA, CDR2 FQGNSA, per germline. Sequencing used blood. This sequence originates from a woman aged 25 to 39 with Graves' ophthalmopathy. J is TRBJ1-1 and V is TRBV7-2, with TRBD1 matching over 8 bases. The CDR3 DNA reads TGTGCCAGCAGCTTAGCCCTCACAGGGGGCACTGAAGCTTTCTTT. This gives the protein CASSLALTGGTEAFF. Using reference TRBV7-2 and TRBJ1-1 for the parts outside the CDR3, the full variable domain is GAGVSQSPSNKVTEKGKDVELRCDPISGHTALYWYRQSLGQGLEFLIYFQGNSAPDKSGLPSDRFSAERTGGSVSTLTIQRTQQEDSAVYLCASSLALTGGTEAFFGQGTRLTVV.